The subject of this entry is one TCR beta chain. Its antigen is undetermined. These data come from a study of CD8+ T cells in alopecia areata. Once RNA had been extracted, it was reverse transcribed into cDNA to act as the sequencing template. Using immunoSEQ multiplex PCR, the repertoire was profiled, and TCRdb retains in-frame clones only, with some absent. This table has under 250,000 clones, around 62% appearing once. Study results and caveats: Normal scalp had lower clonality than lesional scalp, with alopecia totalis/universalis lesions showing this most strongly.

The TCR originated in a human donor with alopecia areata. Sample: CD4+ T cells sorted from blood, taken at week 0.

The CDR3 sequence: CSVAGLAIRVPSTDTQYF. The CDR3 DNA sequence: TGCAGCGTTGCGGGACTAGCGATCCGAGTCCCTAGCACAGATACGCAGTATTTT. The genes are TRBV29-1 and TRBJ2-3, with TRBD2 identical over 10 bases. Germline assignment: CDR1 SQVTM and CDR2 ANQGSEA. CDR3 length equals 18 residues. The V and J ends lost 4 bases and 0 bases, in that order; junction bases with no gene match: 13.